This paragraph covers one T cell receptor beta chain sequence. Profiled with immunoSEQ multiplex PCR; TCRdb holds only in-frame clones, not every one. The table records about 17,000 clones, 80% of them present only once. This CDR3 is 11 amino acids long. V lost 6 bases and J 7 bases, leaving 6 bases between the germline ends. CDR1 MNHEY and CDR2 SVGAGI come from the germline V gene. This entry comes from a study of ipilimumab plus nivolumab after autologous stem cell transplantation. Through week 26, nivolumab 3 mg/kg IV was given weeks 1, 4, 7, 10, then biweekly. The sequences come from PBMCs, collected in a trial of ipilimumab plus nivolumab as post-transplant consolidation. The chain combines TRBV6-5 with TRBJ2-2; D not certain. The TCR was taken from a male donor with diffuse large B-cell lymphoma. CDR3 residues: CASRRRGELFF. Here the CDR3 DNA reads TGTGCCAGCAGGCGTCGCGGGGAGCTGTTTTTT.